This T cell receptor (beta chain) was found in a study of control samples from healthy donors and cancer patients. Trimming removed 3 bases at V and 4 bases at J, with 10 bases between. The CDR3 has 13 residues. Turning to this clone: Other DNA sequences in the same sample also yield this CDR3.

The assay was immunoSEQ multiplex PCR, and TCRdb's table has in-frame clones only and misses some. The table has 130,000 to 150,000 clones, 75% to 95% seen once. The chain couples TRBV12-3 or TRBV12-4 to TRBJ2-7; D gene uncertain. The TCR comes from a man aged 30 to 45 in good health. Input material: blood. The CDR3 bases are TGTGCCAGCAGTTTGGTCGGAGATTACGAGCAGTACTTC. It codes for CASSLVGDYEQYF.